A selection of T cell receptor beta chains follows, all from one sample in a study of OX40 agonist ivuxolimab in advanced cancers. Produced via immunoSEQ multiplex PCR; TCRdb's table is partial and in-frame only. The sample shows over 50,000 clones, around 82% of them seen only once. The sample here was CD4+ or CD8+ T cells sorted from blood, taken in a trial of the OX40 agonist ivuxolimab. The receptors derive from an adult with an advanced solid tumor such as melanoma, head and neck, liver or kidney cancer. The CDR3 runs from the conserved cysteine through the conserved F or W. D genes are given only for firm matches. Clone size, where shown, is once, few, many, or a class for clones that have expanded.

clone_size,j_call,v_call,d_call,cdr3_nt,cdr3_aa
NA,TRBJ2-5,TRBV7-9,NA,TGTGCCAGCAGCTTAGCCACGGGTGAGACCCAGTACTTC,CASSLATGETQYF
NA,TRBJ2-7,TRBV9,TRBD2,TGTGCCAGCAGCGGGGCCGGGACTACTAACTACGAGCAGTACTTC,CASSGAGTTNYEQYF
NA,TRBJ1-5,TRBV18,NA,TGTGCCAGCTCACAGTCGGGGGGCAATCAGCCCCAGCATTTT,CASSQSGGNQPQHF
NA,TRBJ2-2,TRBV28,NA,TGTGCCAGCAGTTTATGGGCAGCCCAGAACACCGGGGAGCTGTTTTTT,CASSLWAAQNTGELFF
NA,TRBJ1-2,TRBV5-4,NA,TGTGCCAGCAGCCAAGACGAGCAGAACTATGGCTACACCTTC,CASSQDEQNYGYTF
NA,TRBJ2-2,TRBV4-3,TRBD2,TGCGCCAGCAGCGTCGGGCCCGGACTAGCGGGAGGGGAGGGCGGGGAGCTGTTTTTT,CASSVGPGLAGGEGGELFF
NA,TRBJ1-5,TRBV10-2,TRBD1,TGCGCCAGCAGTGAGTCTACAGGGGGCGGGCAGCCCCAGCATTTT,CASSESTGGGQPQHF
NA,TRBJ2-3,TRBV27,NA,TGTGCCAGCAGTAGAGTAGGTCGTCCAGATACGCAGTATTTT,CASSRVGRPDTQYF
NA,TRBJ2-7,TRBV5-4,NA,TGTGCCAGCAGCTCAGACTCCTACGAGCAGTACTTC,CASSSDSYEQYF
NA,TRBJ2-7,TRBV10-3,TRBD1,TGTGCCACCCGACAGGGGAATGCCGAGCAGTACTTC,CATRQGNAEQYF
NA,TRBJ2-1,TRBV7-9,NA,TGTGCCAGCAGCTTATCCCGAATCGGGGTTGATGAGCAGTTCTTC,CASSLSRIGVDEQFF
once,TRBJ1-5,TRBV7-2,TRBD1,TGTGCCAGCAGCCGAGACAGGGGGAATCAGCCCCAGCATTTT,CASSRDRGNQPQHF
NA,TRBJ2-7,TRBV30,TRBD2,TGTGCCTGGGCCCGGGGGGCCTACGAGCAGTACTTC,CAWARGAYEQYF
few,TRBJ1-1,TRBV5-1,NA,TGCGCCAGCAGCACGTCTACAGGGCGGAGTGAAGCTTTCTTT,CASSTSTGRSEAFF
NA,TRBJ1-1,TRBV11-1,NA,TGTGCCAGCAGCTTAGCGAGCAGGCCTGAAGCTTTCTTT,CASSLASRPEAFF
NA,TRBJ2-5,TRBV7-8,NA,TGTGCCAGCAGCTCCGTAGGGGGTGGTGAAGAGACCCAGTACTTC,CASSSVGGGEETQYF
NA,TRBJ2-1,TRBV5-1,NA,TGCGCCAGCAGGGCGGTATACAATGAGCAGTTCTTC,CASRAVYNEQFF
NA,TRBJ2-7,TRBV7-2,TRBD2,TGTGCCAGCAGCTTAGCTAGCGGGAGGACCTCCTACGAGCAGTACTTC,CASSLASGRTSYEQYF
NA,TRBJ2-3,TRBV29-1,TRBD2,TGCAGCGTTCTCGGTAGCGGGAGTGATACGCAGTATTTT,CSVLGSGSDTQYF
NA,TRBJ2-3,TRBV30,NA,TGTGCCTGGAGTGGGACTCAACTCACAGATACGCAGTATTTT,CAWSGTQLTDTQYF
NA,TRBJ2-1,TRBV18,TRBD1,TGTGCCAGCTCAGAAGGACAGGGGTTCTACAATGAGCAGTTCTTC,CASSEGQGFYNEQFF
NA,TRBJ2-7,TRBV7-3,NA,TGTGCCAGCAGCTTACAGGATTCGGACGAGCAGTACTTC,CASSLQDSDEQYF
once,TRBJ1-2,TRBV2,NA,TGTGCCAGCAGGGCCGTTGGGGGCTATGGCTACACCTTC,CASRAVGGYGYTF
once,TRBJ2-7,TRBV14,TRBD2,TGTGCCAGCAGCCGGCTATGGCGGGAGGTTGACGAGCAGTACTTC,CASSRLWREVDEQYF
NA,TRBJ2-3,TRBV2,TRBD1,TGTGCCAGCAGCCCAGATCACCTGGGACAGGGTACGCAGTATTTT,CASSPDHLGQGTQYF
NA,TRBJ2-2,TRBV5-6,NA,TGTGCCAGCAGCTTGGTCGCCGGGGAGCTGTTTTTT,CASSLVAGELFF
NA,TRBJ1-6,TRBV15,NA,TGTGCCACCAGCAATAACAAGGATTCACCCCTCCACTTT,CATSNNKDSPLHF
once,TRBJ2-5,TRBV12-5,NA,TGTGCTAGTGGACTGGAGGGGGAGACCCAGTACTTC,CASGLEGETQYF
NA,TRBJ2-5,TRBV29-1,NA,TGCAGCGTTGCGGTTAGAGGGTTAGAGACCCAGTACTTC,CSVAVRGLETQYF
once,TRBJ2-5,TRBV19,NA,TGTGCCAGTAGTAGGCCACTTAGCGGACAAGAGACCCAGTACTTC,CASSRPLSGQETQYF
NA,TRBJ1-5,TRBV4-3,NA,TGCGCCAGCAGCCAAGAAGTTTCGGGAGATCAGCCCCAGCATTTT,CASSQEVSGDQPQHF
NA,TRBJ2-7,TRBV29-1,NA,TGCAGCGTTGAAAATCGGGGGACGACCTACGAGCAGTACTTC,CSVENRGTTYEQYF
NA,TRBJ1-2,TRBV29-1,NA,TGCAGCGTCGGACCCGGGGGGGGCGGCTACACCTTC,CSVGPGGGGYTF
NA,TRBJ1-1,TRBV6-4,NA,TGTGCCAGCAGTGACTCGTGGGATACGGGCACTGAAGCTTTCTTT,CASSDSWDTGTEAFF
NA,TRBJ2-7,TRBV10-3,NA,TGTGCCATCAGTGAGTCGCAGTACGAGCAGTACTTC,CAISESQYEQYF
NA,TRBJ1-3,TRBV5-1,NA,TGCGCCAGCAGCTTGCGAGGGGACCTTATCTCTGGAAACACCATATATTTT,CASSLRGDLISGNTIYF
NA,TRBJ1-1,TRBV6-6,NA,TGTGCCAGCAGCCCTACCGCACAGACGAACACTGAAGCTTTCTTT,CASSPTAQTNTEAFF
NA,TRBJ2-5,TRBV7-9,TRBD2,TGTGCCAGCAGCCCCGAGACTAGCGGGTCTACCCAGTACTTC,CASSPETSGSTQYF
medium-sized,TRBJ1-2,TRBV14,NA,TGTGCCAGCAGCCAAGGAACGAGCAGGTTCTATGGCTACACCTTC,CASSQGTSRFYGYTF
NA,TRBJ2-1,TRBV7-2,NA,TGTGCCAGCAGCTCTCGGGTCGGGGATGAGCAGTTCTTC,CASSSRVGDEQFF
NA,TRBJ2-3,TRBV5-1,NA,TGCGCCAGCAGCTTGGACAGCACAGATACGCAGTATTTT,CASSLDSTDTQYF
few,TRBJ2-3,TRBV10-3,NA,TGTGCCACCTCGAGGAGGGCCCTCGACGGTACGCAGTATTTT,CATSRRALDGTQYF
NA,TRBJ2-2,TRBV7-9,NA,TGTGCCAGCAGACGGGGAACCGGGGAGCTGTTTTTT,CASRRGTGELFF
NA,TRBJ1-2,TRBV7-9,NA,TGTGCCAGTACCGACACGGGGGTAGACTATGGCTACACCTTC,CASTDTGVDYGYTF
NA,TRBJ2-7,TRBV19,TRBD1,TGTGCCAGTAGCAGGACAGGGCCCTACGAGCAGTACTTC,CASSRTGPYEQYF
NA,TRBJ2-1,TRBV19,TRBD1,TGTGCCAGTAGTATGACAGGGAGCAACAATGAGCAGTTCTTC,CASSMTGSNNEQFF
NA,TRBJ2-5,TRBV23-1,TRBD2,TGCGCCAGCAGAAGGGGGAACCGAACTAGCGGGATCAATGAGACCCAGTACTTC,CASRRGNRTSGINETQYF
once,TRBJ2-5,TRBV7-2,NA,TGTGCCAGCAGCTTGCCAGGATCCCAAGAGACCCAGTACTTC,CASSLPGSQETQYF
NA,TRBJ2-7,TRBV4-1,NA,TGCGCCAGCAGCCCTCAAACCGGGGTCCACGAGCAGTACTTC,CASSPQTGVHEQYF
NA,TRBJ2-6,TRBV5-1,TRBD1,TGCGCCAGCAGCGTGACAGGGGCTGGGGCCAACGTCCTGACTTTC,CASSVTGAGANVLTF
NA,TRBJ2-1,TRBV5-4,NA,TGTGCCAGCAGCGAAGGGGGACCTAGCTCCTACAATGAGCAGTTCTTC,CASSEGGPSSYNEQFF
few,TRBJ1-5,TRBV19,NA,TGTGCCAGTAGTGGCACAGGGTCCGCCTATCAGCCCCAGCATTTT,CASSGTGSAYQPQHF
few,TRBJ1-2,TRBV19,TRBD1,TGTGCCAGTAGTATAGAAATGAGTGACAGGGGCGGTTATGGCTACACCTTC,CASSIEMSDRGGYGYTF
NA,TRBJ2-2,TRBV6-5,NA,TGTGCCAGCAGTTACTCACGAGGGGCCGGGGAGCTGTTTTTT,CASSYSRGAGELFF
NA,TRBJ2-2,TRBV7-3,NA,TGTGCCAGCAGCTTATCGAGCGGGACCGGGGAGCTGTTTTTT,CASSLSSGTGELFF
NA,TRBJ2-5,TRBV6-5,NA,TGTGCCAGCAGCCGACTGATGGGGGAGACCCAGTACTTC,CASSRLMGETQYF
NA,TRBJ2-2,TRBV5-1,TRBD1,TGCGCCAGCAGCTTGCAGGACAGGCCGTACCCGAACACCGGGGAGCTGTTTTTT,CASSLQDRPYPNTGELFF
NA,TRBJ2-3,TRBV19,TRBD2,TGTGCCAGTAGTCGTCTAGCGGGCCGCACAGATACGCAGTATTTT,CASSRLAGRTDTQYF
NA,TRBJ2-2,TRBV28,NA,TGTGCCAGCAGTTTGGCCAGCGGAAACACCGGGGAGCTGTTTTTT,CASSLASGNTGELFF
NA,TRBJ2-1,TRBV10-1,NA,TGCGCCAGCAGCTCCTCGACACGGAGCTCCTACAATGAGCAGTTCTTC,CASSSSTRSSYNEQFF